The 22 T cell receptor beta chains in this list originate from one sample, sequenced in a study of identical twins. TCRdb processed the 5' RACE reads anew with MiXCR; each CDR3 protein has one entry. The top ten clones hold approximately 14% of a sample with roughly 720,000 distinct CDR3 sequences, 15% to 20% of them seen once. A further study also used this sample, focusing on T cells expressing NK-cell markers.

Sequenced input: PBMCs. The receptors were gathered from a woman younger than 30 in good health.

This clonotype appeared many times. The V call is TRBV7-9, the J call TRBJ2-1, with 7 bases aligning to TRBD1. J gave up 5 bases and V 6 bases, and 10 bases lay outside the gene matches. CDR1 SEHNR and CDR2 FQNEAQ come from the germline V gene (reference sequence). The CDR3 consists of 15 residues. The CDR3 nucleotides read TGTGCCAGCAGGACCCCGGGACAGAGTCACAATGAGCAGTTCTTC. Encoded protein: CASRTPGQSHNEQFF.

The chain combines TRBV12-3 or TRBV12-4 with TRBJ2-2; D ambiguous. V lost 7 bases to trimming and J lost 7 bases, with 10 bases between them. This CDR3 is built from 12 residues. The CDR3 reads CASTLLIGELFF. CDR3 DNA sequence: TGTGCCAGCACCCTACTTATCGGGGAGCTGTTTTTT.

J is TRBJ1-5 and V is TRBV10-2; possibly TRBD1 for D (6 bases). Germline CDR1 is WSHSY and CDR2 is SAAADI. This CDR3 is built from 14 residues. Trimming stripped 3 bases from V and 7 bases from J, with 13 bases between. In DNA, the CDR3 is TGCGCCAGCAGTGAAGTACAGGGCGGGCAGCCCCAGCATTTT. It is translated as CASSEVQGGQPQHF.

This clonotype has only a few counts. V and J are TRBV6-5 and TRBJ2-7, with D maybe TRBD2 (5 bases). Trimming took 2 bases from V and 1 from J, leaving 12 bases between them. In germline, CDR1 is MNHEY, CDR2 SVGAGI. This CDR3 is 15 amino acids long. CDR3 residues: CASSYSEGYSYEQYF. DNA for the CDR3: TGTGCCAGCAGTTACAGTGAGGGTTATTCCTACGAGCAGTACTTC.

The chain couples TRBV28 to TRBJ2-1, with unresolved D. V was trimmed by 8 bases and J by 2 bases, leaving 7 bases between them. Germline CDR1 reads MDHEN; CDR2 reads SYDVKM. The CDR3 runs to 12 residues. The CDR3 DNA sequence: TGTGCCAGCGGTGTCCCCTACAATGAGCAGTTCTTC. It codes for CASGVPYNEQFF.

V is TRBV3-1 and J is TRBJ1-2, with TRBD1 identical over 7 bases. Germline loops: CDR1 LGHDT, CDR2 YNNKEL (reference sequence). V lost 4 bases, J lost 7 bases, and 3 bases stayed unmatched. This CDR3 contains 12 residues. CDR3 amino acids: CASSPDRAGYTF. The CDR3 bases are TGTGCCAGCAGCCCCGACAGGGCTGGCTACACCTTC.

This clonotype has a handful of counts. The chain combines TRBV4-2 with TRBJ2-2; a weak D match, TRBD1 (5 bases). CDR3 length: 15 amino acids. V shed 1 base and J shed 2 bases, with 8 bases lying between them. Germline CDR1 and CDR2: LGHNA and YNFKEQ. The DNA for the CDR3 is TGTGCCAGCAGCCAAGTGACAGTAAACACCGGGGAGCTGTTTTTT. Its translation: CASSQVTVNTGELFF.

The gene calls are TRBV11-2 and TRBJ2-5; D ambiguous. The CDR3 loop spans 13 amino acids. V was trimmed by 4 bases and J by 5 bases, leaving 11 bases between them. The V gene's germline CDR1 is SGHAT and CDR2 FQNNGV. The CDR3 DNA sequence: TGTGCCAGCAGCTCAAACAGTTTGGAGACCCAGTACTTC. Translated: CASSSNSLETQYF.

The chain couples TRBV29-1 to TRBJ1-2; D might be TRBD1 (6 bases). The CDR3 extends over 9 amino acids. CDR1 and CDR2 from the germline V gene are SQVTM and ANQGSEA. Between the trimmed V and J ends, which lost 7 bases and 6 bases, there was a span of 6 bases. The CDR3 reads CSEGDGYTF. CDR3 nucleotide sequence: TGCAGCGAGGGGGATGGCTACACCTTC.

The sample holds a few counts of this clonotype. The V and J genes are TRBV20-1 and TRBJ2-1; D is undetermined. CDR3 size: 18 residues. The V and J ends lost 3 bases and 4 bases respectively, with 25 bases between them. Germline V CDR1 and CDR2: DFQATT, SNEGSKA (reference sequence). The DNA of the CDR3 is TGCAGTGCTAGGGGATCAAGGCAGACACCGATCTCTTACAATGAGCAGTTCTTC. Its protein is CSARGSRQTPISYNEQFF.

This clonotype has only a few counts. The chain uses TRBV5-1 and TRBJ2-1; the D gene is possibly TRBD2 (5 bases). Trimming left V 3 bases short and J 10 bases short, with 20 bases between. CDR1 is SGHRS, CDR2 YFSETQ, per germline. The CDR3 runs 15 residues. CDR3 bases: TGCGCCAGCAGCTGGCAGAGTCTGGAGGTAGAGGAGCAGTTCTTC. Protein product: CASSWQSLEVEEQFF.

In this sample, this clonotype turned up once. This sequence joins TRBV11-2 and TRBJ2-7, with unresolved D. CDR1 and CDR2 from the germline V gene are SGHAT and FQNNGV. The germline V and J ends were trimmed by 5 bases and 9 bases, with 14 bases remaining between them. CDR3 length: 12 amino acids. CDR3 in DNA: TGTGCCAGCAGCGCAAATGACCCGGCGCAGTACTTC. Translated, it gives CASSANDPAQYF.

The chain uses TRBV12-3 or TRBV12-4 and TRBJ2-1; the D is unclear. Trimming stripped 3 bases from V and 7 bases from J, with 10 bases between. This CDR3 spans 13 amino acids. CDR3 sequence (DNA): TGTGCCAGCAGTTTCGGGTTGGGGAATGAGCAGTTCTTC. Translated, it gives CASSFGLGNEQFF.

On this clonotype itself: This could be a read error, since a much larger clone is one nucleotide away. The V call is TRBV5-1, the J call TRBJ2-5; D is tentatively TRBD1 or TRBD2 (5 bases each). The length of the CDR3 is 14 residues. Trimming took 6 bases from V and 3 from J, leaving 15 bases between them. Looked up from germline, CDR1 is SGHRS and CDR2 is YFSETQ. CDR3 nucleotides: TGCGCCAGCAACTTTGGGACCAATAAAGAGACCCAGTACTTC. As protein: CASNFGTNKETQYF.

The genes are TRBV6-5 and TRBJ2-3, with 7 bases identical to TRBD1. The CDR3 runs 16 residues. Losses at the gene ends were 5 bases for V and 1 base for J; bases not matched to a gene: 9. The germline V gene has CDR1 MNHEY and CDR2 SVGAGI. CDR3 nucleotides: TGTGCCAGCAGTACACGACAGGGTTGGGGCACAGATACGCAGTATTTT. Protein: CASSTRQGWGTDTQYF.

With respect to this clonotype: With a much larger clone just one base away, this may be a read error. The chain uses TRBV7-9 and TRBJ2-5; possible D gene TRBD2, 5 bases. CDR3 size: 13 residues. Germline V lookup: CDR1 SEHNR, CDR2 FQNEAQ (reference sequence). The CDR3 loop reads CASSLGNQGTQYF. The CDR3 DNA sequence: TGTGCCAGCAGCCTCGGGAACCAAGGGACCCAGTACTTC.

A word on this clonotype: A read error may explain this, as a much larger clone is one base away. The chain recombines TRBV6-5 with TRBJ2-4; the D gene is possibly TRBD2 (6 bases). The CDR3 spans 18 residues. CDR1 and CDR2 (germline): MNHEY, SVGAGI. The CDR3 sequence: CASSYRASAGGAKNLQYF. The CDR3 region has the DNA TGTGCCAGCAGTTACCGGGCATCAGCGGGTGGCGCCAAAAACCTTCAGTACTTC.

This clonotype has a handful of counts. The chain recombines TRBV9 with TRBJ2-1, with 14 bases that match TRBD2. The V and J ends lost 0 bases and 9 bases, in that order; junction bases with no gene match: 8. CDR3 length: 17 amino acids. The V gene's germline CDR1 is SGDLS and CDR2 YYNGEE. CDR3 sequence: CASSVVGTSGSASEQFF. The CDR3 nucleotides are TGTGCCAGCAGCGTAGTGGGGACTAGCGGGAGTGCCAGTGAGCAGTTCTTC. The whole variable domain, remainder taken from reference TRBV9 and TRBJ2-1, is DSGVTQTPKHLITATGQRVTLRCSPRSGDLSVYWYQQSLDQGLQFLIQYYNGEERAKGNILERFSAQQFPDLHSELNLSSLELGDSALYFCASSVVGTSGSASEQFFGPGTRLTVL.

V and J are TRBV7-9 and TRBJ1-2; weak D call: TRBD1 (5 bases). The V end was cut by 5 bases, the J end by 7 bases, with 14 bases between. The germline V gene encodes CDR1 SEHNR and CDR2 FQNEAQ (reference sequence). This CDR3 contains 13 residues. CDR3 sequence reads: CASSQEGRGGYTF. The CDR3, as DNA: TGTGCCAGCAGCCAGGAGGGACGAGGTGGCTACACCTTC. The full variable domain, completed using reference TRBV7-9 and TRBJ1-2, is DTGVSQNPRHKITKRGQNVTFRCDPISEHNRLYWYRQTLGQGPEFLTYFQNEAQLEKSRLLSDRFSAERPKGSFSTLEIQRTEQGDSAMYLCASSQEGRGGYTFGSGTRLTVV.

V usage is TRBV7-2 and J usage is TRBJ1-1; 10 nucleotides agree with TRBD1. Germline V gene lookup returns CDR1 SGHTA and CDR2 FQGNSA. The V and J ends lost 2 bases and 6 bases, in that order; junction bases with no gene match: 9. The CDR3 spans 16 residues. The CDR3 is CASSLPLGTGDPEAFF. Here the CDR3 DNA reads TGTGCCAGCAGCTTACCCCTTGGGACAGGGGACCCTGAAGCTTTCTTT.

The sample holds many counts of this clonotype. For the CDR3, the DNA is TGCAGCGTTTGGGGCTCTTTTGACGCCGCAACTAATGAAAAACTGTTTTTT. As protein: CSVWGSFDAATNEKLFF. The V gene is TRBV29-1, the J gene TRBJ1-4, with D possibly matching TRBD1 (5 bases). The CDR3 sequence is 17 residues long. Germline CDR1 reads SQVTM; CDR2 reads ANQGSEA. V lost 5 bases and J 0 bases, leaving 19 bases between the germline ends.

The chain links TRBV6-1 to TRBJ1-4; 7 bases map to TRBD1. Germline CDR1 reads MNHNS; CDR2 reads SASEGT. After removal of 6 bases from V and 7 bases from J, the junction contained 8 bases not matched to a gene. CDR3 size: 14 residues. The CDR3 region is CASSIRDSPEKLFF. The CDR3 DNA reads as TGTGCCAGCAGCATCCGGGACAGCCCTGAAAAACTGTTTTTT.